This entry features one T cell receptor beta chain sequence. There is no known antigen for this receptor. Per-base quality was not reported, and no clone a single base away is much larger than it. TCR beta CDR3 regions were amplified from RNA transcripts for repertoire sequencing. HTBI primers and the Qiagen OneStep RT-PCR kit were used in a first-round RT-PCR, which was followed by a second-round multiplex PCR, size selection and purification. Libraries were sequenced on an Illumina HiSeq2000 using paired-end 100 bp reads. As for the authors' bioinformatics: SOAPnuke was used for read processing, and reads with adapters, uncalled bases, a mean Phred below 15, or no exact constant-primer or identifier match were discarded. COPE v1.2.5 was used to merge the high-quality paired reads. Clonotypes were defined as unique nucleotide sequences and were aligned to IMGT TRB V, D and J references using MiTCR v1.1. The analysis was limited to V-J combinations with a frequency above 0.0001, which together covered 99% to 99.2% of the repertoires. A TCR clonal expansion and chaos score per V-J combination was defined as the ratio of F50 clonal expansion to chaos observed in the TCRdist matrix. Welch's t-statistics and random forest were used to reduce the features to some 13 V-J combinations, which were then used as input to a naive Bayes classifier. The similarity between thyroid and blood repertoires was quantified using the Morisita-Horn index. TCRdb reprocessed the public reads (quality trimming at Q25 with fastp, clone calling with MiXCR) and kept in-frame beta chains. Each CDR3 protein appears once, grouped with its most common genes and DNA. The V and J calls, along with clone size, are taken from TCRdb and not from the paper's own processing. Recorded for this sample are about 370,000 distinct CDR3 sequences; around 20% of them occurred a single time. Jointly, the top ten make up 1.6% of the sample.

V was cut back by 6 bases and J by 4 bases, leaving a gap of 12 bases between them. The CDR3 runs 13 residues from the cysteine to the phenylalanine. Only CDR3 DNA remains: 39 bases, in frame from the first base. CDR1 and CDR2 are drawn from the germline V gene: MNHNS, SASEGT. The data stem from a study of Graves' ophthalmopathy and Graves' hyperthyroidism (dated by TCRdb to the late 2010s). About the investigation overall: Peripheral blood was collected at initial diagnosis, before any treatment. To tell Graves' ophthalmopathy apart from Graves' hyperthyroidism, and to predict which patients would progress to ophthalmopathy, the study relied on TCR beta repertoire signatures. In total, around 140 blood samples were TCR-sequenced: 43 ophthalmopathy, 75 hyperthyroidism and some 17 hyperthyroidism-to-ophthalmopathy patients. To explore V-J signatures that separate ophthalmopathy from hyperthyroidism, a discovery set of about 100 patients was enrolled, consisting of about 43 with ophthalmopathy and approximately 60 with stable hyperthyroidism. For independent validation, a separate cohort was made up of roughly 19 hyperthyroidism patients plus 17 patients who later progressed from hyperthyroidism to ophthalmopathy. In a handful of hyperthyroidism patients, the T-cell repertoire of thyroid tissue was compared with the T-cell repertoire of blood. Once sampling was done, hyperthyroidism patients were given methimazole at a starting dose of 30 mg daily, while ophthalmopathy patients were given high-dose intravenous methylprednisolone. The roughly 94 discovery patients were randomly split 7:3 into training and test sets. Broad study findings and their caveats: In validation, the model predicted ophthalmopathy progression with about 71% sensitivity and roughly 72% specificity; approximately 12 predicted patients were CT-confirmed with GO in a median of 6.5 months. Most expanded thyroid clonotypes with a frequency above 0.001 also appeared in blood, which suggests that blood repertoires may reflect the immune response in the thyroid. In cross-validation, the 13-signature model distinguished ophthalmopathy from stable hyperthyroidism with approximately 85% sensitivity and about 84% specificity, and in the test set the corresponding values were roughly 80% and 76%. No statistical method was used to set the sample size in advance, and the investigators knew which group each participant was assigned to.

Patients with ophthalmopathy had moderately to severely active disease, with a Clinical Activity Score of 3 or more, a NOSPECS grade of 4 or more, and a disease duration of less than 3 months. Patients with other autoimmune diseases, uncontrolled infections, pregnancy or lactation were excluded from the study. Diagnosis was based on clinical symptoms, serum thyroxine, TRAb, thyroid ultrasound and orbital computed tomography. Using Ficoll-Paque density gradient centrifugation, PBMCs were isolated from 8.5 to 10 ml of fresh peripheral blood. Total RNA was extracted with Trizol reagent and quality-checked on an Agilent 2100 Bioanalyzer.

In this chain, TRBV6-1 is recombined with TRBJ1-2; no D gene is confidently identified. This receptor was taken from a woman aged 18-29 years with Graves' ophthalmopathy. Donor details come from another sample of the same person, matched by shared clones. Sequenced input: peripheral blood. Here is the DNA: TGTGCCAGCAGATCCCCTGTTCCCTATGGCTACACCTTC. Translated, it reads CASRSPVPYGYTF.